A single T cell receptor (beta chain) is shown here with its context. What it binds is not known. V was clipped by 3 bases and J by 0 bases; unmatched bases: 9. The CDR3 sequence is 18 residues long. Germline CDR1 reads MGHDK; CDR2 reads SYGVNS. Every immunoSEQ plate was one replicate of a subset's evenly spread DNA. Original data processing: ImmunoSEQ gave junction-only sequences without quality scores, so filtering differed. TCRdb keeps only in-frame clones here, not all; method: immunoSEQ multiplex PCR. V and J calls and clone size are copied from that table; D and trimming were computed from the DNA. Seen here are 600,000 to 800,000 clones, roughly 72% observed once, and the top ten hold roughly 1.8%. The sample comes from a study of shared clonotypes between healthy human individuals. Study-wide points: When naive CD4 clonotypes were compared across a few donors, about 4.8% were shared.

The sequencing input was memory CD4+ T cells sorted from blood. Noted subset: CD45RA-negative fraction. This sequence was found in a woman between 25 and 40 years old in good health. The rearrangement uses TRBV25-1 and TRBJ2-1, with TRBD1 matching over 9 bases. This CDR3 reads CASSDLGQGISSYNEQFF. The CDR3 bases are TGTGCCAGCAGTGATCTAGGACAGGGGATTAGCTCCTACAATGAGCAGTTCTTC.